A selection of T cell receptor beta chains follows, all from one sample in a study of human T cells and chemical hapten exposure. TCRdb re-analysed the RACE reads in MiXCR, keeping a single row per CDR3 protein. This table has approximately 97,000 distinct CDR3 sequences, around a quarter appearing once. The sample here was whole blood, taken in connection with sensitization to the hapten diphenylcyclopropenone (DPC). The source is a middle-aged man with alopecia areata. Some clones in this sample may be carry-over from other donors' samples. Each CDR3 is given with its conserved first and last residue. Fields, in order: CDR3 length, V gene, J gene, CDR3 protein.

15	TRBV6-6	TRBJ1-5	CASSCLQGGNQPQHF
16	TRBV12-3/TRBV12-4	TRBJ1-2	CASSLSPTGDGYGYTF
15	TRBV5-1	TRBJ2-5	CASSSDRAYQETQYF
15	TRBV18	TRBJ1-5	CASSEKRGSNQPQHF
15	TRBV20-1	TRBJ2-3	CSARDSGTSVYTQYF
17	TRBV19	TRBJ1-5	CASSMLPGSGSNQPQHF
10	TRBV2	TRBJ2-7	CASSETSWYF
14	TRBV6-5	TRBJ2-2	CASSRGRDTGELFF
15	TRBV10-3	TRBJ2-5	CAISERDRAQETQYF
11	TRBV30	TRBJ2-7	CAWGRTTEQYF
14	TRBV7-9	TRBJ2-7	CASSSGQTVYEQYF
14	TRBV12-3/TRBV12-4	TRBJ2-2	CASSSWVGTGELFF
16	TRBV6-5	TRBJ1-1	CASSYRETKGKTEAFF
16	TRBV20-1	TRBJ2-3	CSAVPGRARVTDTQYF
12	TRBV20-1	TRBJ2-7	CSASLTGVEQYF
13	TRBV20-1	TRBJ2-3	CSAIRQGTDTQYF
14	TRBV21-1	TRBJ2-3	CTPLPGDGGDTQYF
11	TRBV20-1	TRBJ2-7	CSANQLGEQYF
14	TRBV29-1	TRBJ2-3	CSVIGTSRSDTQYF
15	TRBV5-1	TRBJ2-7	CASSLAPDISYEQYF
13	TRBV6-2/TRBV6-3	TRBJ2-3	CASGGKSTDTQYF
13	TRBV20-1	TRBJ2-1	CSARDPREGEQFF
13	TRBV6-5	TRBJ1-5	CASSRSSNQPQHF
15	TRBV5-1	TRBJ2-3	CASSLGRDQSGTQYF
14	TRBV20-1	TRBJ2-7	CSASKAESNYEQYF
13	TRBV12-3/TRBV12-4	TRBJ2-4	CASSLSVVGIQYF